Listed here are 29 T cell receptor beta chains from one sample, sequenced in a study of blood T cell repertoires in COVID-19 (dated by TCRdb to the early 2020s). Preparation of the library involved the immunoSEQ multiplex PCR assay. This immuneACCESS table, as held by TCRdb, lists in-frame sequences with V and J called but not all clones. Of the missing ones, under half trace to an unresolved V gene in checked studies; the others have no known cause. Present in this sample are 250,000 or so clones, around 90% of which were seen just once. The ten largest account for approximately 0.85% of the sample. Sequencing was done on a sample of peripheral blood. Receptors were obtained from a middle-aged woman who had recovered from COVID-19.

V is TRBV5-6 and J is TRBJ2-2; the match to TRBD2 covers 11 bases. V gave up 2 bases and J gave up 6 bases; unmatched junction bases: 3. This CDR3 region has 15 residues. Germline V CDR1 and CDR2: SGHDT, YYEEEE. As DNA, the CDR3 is TGTGCCAGCAGCTTACTAGCGGGAGATTCCGGGGAGCTGTTTTTT. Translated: CASSLLAGDSGELFF.

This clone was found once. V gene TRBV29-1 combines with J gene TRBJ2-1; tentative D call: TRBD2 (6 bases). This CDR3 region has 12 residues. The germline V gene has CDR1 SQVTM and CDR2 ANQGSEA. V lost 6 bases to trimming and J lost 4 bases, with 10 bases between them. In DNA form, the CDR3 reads TGCAGCGTGGCCGGGACTTACAATGAGCAGTTCTTC. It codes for CSVAGTYNEQFF.

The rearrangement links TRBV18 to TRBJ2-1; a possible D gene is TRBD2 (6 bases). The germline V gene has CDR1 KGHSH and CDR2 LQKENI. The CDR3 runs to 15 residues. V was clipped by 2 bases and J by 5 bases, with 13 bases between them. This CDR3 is CASSPAASADNEQFF. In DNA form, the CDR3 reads TGTGCCAGCTCACCAGCTGCTAGCGCGGACAATGAGCAGTTCTTC.

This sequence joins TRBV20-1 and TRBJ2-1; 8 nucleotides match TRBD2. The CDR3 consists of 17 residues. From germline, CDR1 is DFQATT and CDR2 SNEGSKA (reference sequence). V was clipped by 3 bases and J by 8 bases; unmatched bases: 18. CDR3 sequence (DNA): TGCAGTGCTAGTTATCGAGAAGGTAGCGGGATAACCGATGAGCAGTTCTTC. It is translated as CSASYREGSGITDEQFF.

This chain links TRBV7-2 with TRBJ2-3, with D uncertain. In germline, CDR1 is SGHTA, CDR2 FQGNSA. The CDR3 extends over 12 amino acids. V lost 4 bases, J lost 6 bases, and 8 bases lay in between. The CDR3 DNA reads TGTGCCAGCAGCTCCCGACTGGATACGCAGTATTTT. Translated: CASSSRLDTQYF. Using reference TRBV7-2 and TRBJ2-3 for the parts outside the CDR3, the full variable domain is GAGVSQSPSNKVTEKGKDVELRCDPISGHTALYWYRQSLGQGLEFLIYFQGNSAPDKSGLPSDRFSAERTGGSVSTLTIQRTQQEDSAVYLCASSSRLDTQYFGPGTRLTVL.

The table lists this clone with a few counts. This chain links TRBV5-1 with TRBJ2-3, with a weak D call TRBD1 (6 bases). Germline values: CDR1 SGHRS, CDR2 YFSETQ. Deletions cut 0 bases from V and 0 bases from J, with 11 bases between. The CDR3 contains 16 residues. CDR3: CASSLVLGGSTDTQYF. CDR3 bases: TGCGCCAGCAGCTTGGTCTTAGGGGGTAGCACAGATACGCAGTATTTT.

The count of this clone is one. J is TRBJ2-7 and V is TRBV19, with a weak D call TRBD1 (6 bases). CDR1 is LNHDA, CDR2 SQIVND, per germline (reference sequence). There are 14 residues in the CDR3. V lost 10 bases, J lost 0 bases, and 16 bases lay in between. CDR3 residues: CATRDTLSSYEQYF. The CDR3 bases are TGTGCCACCCGGGACACATTGAGCTCCTACGAGCAGTACTTC.

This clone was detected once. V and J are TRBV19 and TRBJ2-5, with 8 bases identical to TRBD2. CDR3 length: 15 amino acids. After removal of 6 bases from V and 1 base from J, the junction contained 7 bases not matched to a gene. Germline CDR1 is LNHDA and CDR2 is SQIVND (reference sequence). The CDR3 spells CASSRTLAGQETQYF. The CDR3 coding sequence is TGTGCCAGTAGCAGGACCCTAGCGGGCCAAGAGACCCAGTACTTC. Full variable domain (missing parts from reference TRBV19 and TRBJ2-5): DGGITQSPKYLFRKEGQNVTLSCEQNLNHDAMYWYRQDPGQGLRLIYYSQIVNDFQKGDIAEGYSVSREKKESFPLTVTSAQKNPTAFYLCASSRTLAGQETQYFGPGTRLLVL.

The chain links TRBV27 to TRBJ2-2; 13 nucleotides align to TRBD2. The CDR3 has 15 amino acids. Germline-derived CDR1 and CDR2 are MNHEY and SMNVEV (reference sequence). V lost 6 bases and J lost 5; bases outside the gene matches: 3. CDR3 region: CASRGLAGWTGELFF. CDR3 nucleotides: TGTGCCAGCAGGGGACTAGCGGGATGGACCGGGGAGCTGTTTTTT.

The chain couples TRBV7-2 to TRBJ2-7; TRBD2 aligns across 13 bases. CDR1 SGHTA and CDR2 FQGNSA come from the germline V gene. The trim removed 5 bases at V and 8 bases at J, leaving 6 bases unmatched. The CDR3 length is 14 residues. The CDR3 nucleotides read TGTGCCAGCAGCCCTGGGACTAGCGGGAATCAGCAGTACTTC. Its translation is CASSPGTSGNQQYF.

The CDR3 coding sequence is TGTGCCAGCAGCGTATCCTCCTCCCCACAGGGGGCTGTGGGTGGCTACACCTTC. Translating gives CASSVSSSPQGAVGGYTF. The rearrangement links TRBV9 to TRBJ1-2, with 9 positions matching TRBD1. The V gene end was trimmed by 1 base and the J gene end by 7 bases; junction bases not matched to a gene: 17. This CDR3 region has 18 residues. The germline V gene encodes CDR1 SGDLS and CDR2 YYNGEE.

DNA for the CDR3: TGTGCCAGTAGTCCGGGGGACTACGAGCAGTACTTC. Protein: CASSPGDYEQYF. This chain connects TRBV19 to TRBJ2-7; D may be TRBD2 (6 bases). The V end was cut by 5 bases, the J end by 3 bases, with 8 bases between. This CDR3 spans 12 amino acids. Germline V lookup: CDR1 LNHDA, CDR2 SQIVND (reference sequence). The whole variable domain, filled in from reference TRBV19 and TRBJ2-7, reads DGGITQSPKYLFRKEGQNVTLSCEQNLNHDAMYWYRQDPGQGLRLIYYSQIVNDFQKGDIAEGYSVSREKKESFPLTVTSAQKNPTAFYLCASSPGDYEQYFGPGTRLTVT.

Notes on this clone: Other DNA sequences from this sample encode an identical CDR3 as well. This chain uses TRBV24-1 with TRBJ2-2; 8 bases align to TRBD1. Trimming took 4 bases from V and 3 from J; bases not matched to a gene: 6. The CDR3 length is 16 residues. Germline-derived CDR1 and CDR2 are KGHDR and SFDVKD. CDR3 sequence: CATSDPGQGDTGELFF. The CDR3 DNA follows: TGTGCCACCAGTGACCCCGGACAGGGCGACACCGGGGAGCTGTTTTTT.

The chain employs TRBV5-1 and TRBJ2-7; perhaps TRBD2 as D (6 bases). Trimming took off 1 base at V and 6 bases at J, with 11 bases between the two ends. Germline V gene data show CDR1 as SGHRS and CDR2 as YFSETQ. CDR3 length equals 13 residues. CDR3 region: CASSLPSEGEQYF. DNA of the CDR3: TGCGCCAGCAGCTTGCCTAGCGAGGGCGAGCAGTACTTC.

The CDR3 protein is CASSNTNPRGETQYF. In nucleotides, the CDR3 is TGTGCCAGCAGTAACACCAACCCTAGGGGAGAGACCCAGTACTTC. The chain links TRBV27 to TRBJ2-5; D may be TRBD1 (5 bases). Per germline, CDR1 MNHEY and CDR2 SMNVEV (reference sequence). V shed 5 bases and J shed 4 bases, with 17 bases lying between them. This CDR3 is built from 15 residues.

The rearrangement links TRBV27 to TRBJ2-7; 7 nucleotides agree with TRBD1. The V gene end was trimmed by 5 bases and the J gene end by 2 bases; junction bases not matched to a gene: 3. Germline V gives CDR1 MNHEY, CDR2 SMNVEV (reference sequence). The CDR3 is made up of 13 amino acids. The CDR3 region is CASSPTGAYEQYF. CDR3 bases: TGTGCCAGCAGTCCTACAGGGGCCTACGAGCAGTACTTC.

The CDR3 nucleotides read TGTGCCACAACAGGGACAGGGTTACTCTCTGGGGCCAACGTCCTGACTTTC. Protein: CATTGTGLLSGANVLTF. The V gene is TRBV19, the J gene TRBJ2-6; 9 bases line up with TRBD1. Germline values: CDR1 LNHDA, CDR2 SQIVND (reference sequence). V lost 10 bases and J lost 0; bases outside the gene matches: 10. This CDR3 comprises 17 residues.

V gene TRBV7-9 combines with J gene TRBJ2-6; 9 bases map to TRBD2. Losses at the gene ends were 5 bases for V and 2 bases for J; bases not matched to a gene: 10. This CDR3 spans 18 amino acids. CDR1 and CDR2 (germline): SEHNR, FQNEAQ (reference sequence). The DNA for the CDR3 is TGTGCCAGCAGCGGGGGAGCGGGAGGTTCTACTGGGGCCAACGTCCTGACTTTC. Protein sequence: CASSGGAGGSTGANVLTF. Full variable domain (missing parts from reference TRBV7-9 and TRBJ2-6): DTGVSQNPRHKITKRGQNVTFRCDPISEHNRLYWYRQTLGQGPEFLTYFQNEAQLEKSRLLSDRFSAERPKGSFSTLEIQRTEQGDSAMYLCASSGGAGGSTGANVLTFGAGSRLTVL.

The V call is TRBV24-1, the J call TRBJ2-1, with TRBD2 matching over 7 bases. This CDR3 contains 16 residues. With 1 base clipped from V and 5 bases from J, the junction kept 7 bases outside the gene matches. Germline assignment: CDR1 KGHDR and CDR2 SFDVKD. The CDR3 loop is CATSDFGSGRNNEQFF. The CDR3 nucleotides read TGTGCCACCAGTGATTTTGGTAGCGGGCGTAACAATGAGCAGTTCTTC.

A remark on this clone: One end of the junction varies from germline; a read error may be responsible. CDR3 protein: CASSPLAGGPSLQETQYF. CDR3 nucleotides: TGTGCCAGCTCGCCACTAGCGGGAGGGCCCTCTCTCCAAGAGACCCAGTACTTC. This chain connects TRBV18 to TRBJ2-5, with 13 bases lining up with TRBD2. This CDR3 has 18 residues. In germline, CDR1 is KGHSH, CDR2 LQKENI.

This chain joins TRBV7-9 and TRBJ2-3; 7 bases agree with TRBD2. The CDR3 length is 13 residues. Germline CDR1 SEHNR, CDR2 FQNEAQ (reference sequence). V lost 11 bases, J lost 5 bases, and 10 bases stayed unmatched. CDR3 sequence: CAGEGGPQDTQYF. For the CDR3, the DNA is TGTGCCGGGGAGGGAGGGCCACAAGATACGCAGTATTTT.

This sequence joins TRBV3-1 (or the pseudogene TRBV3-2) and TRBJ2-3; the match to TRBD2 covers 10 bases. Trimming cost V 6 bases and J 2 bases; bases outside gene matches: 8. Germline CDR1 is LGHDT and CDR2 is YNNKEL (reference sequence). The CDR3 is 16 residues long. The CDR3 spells CASSPALAGYTDTQYF. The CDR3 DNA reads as TGTGCCAGCAGTCCGGCACTAGCGGGATACACAGATACGCAGTATTTT.

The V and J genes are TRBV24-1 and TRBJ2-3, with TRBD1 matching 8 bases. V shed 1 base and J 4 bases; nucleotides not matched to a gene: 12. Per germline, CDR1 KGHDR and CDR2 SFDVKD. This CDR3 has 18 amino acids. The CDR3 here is CATSDFSQGVQGPDTQYF. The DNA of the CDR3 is TGTGCCACCAGTGATTTTTCACAGGGGGTTCAGGGGCCAGATACGCAGTATTTT.

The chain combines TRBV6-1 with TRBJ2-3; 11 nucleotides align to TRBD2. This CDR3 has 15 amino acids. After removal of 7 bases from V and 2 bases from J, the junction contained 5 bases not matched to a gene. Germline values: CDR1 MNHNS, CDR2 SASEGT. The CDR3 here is CASTLAGGPTDTQYF. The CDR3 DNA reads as TGTGCCAGCACCTTAGCGGGAGGGCCCACAGATACGCAGTATTTT.

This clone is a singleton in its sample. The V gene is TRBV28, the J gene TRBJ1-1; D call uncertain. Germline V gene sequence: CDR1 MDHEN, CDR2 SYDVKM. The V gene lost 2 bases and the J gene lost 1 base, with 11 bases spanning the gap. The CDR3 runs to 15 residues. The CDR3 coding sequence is TGTGCCAGCAGTTTAGGTGGGGAGGGGAACACTGAAGCTTTCTTT. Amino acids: CASSLGGEGNTEAFF.

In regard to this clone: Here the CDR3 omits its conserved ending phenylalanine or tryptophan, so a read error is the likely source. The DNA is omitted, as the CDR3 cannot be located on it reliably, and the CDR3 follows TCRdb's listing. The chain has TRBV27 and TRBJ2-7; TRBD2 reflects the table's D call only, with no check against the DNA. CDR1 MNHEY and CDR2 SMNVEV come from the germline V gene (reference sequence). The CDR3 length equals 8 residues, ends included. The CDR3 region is CASSLCGT.

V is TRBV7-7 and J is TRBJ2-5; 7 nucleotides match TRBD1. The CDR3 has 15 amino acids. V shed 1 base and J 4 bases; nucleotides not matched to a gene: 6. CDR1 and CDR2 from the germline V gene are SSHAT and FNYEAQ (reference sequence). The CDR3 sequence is CASSLGQGVAETQYF. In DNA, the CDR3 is TGTGCCAGCAGCTTAGGACAGGGAGTTGCAGAGACCCAGTACTTC.

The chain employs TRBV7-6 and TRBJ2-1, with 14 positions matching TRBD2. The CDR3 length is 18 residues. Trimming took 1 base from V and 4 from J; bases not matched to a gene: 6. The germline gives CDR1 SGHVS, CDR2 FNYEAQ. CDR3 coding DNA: TGTGCCAGCAGCTTAGAGGGACTAGCGGGAGTCTCGTACAATGAGCAGTTCTTC. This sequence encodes CASSLEGLAGVSYNEQFF.

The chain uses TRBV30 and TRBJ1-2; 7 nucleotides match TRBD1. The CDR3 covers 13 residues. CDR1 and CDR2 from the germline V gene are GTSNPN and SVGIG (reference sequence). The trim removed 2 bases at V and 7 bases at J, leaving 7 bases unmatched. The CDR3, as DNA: TGTGCCTGGAGTAAGGGACAGTCTCCTGGCTACACCTTC. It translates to CAWSKGQSPGYTF.